The rows below give T cell receptor beta chains drawn from one sample of a study of somatic mutations in cytotoxic T cells in rheumatoid arthritis. Repertoires were generated with immunoSEQ multiplex PCR, while TCRdb's copy carries only in-frame clones and drops some. The sample has about 3,300 clones, around 80% seen once; the top ten hold approximately 13%. Sequencing was performed on CD8+ T cells sorted from blood. Receptors originate from a woman in her forties or fifties with rheumatoid arthritis. Both conserved end residues are part of each CDR3. D genes are given only for firm matches. Not all rows give a size; the values are once, few, many and, for expanded clones, a class.

length: 13
D: -
J: TRBJ1-1
size: -
V: TRBV27
CDR3: CASRPGMGTEAFF
DNA: TGTGCCAGCAGGCCGGGGATGGGGACTGAAGCTTTCTTT

length: 15
D: -
J: TRBJ2-1
size: -
V: TRBV27
CDR3: CASSGGTSSYNEQFF
DNA: TGTGCCAGCAGTGGGGGGACCAGCTCCTACAATGAGCAGTTCTTC

length: 14
D: -
J: TRBJ2-7
size: -
V: TRBV2
CDR3: CASSVVDTPYEQYF
DNA: TGTGCCAGCAGTGTGGTGGACACCCCCTACGAGCAGTACTTC

length: 15
D: TRBD1
J: TRBJ2-1
size: -
V: TRBV6-1
CDR3: CASTVWGQSGNEQFF
DNA: TGTGCCAGCACCGTTTGGGGACAGTCGGGAAATGAGCAGTTCTTC

length: 15
D: -
J: TRBJ2-1
size: -
V: TRBV27
CDR3: CASSLYGNSYNEQFF
DNA: TGTGCCAGCAGTTTATACGGGAACTCCTACAATGAGCAGTTCTTC

length: 14
D: -
J: TRBJ2-5
size: -
V: TRBV28
CDR3: CASSLVGREETQYF
DNA: TGTGCCAGCAGTTTAGTCGGGAGAGAGGAGACCCAGTACTTC

length: 14
D: TRBD2
J: TRBJ2-7
size: once
V: TRBV28
CDR3: CASGGGRTSYEQYF
DNA: TGTGCCAGCGGGGGAGGGAGAACCTCCTACGAGCAGTACTTC

length: 13
D: TRBD1
J: TRBJ1-1
size: -
V: TRBV19
CDR3: CAIQQGGGTEAFF
DNA: TGTGCCATCCAACAGGGGGGAGGCACTGAAGCTTTCTTT

length: 18
D: TRBD1
J: TRBJ2-7
size: few
V: TRBV13
CDR3: CASSLERPDRALPYEQYF
DNA: TGTGCCAGCAGCTTAGAACGGCCGGACAGGGCCCTACCCTACGAGCAGTACTTC

length: 11
D: -
J: TRBJ2-5
size: -
V: TRBV28
CDR3: CASSFMETQYF
DNA: TGTGCCAGCAGTTTTATGGAGACCCAGTACTTC

length: 16
D: -
J: TRBJ2-1
size: -
V: TRBV9
CDR3: CASSEEGSSSYNEQFF
DNA: TGTGCCAGCAGCGAAGAGGGATCGAGCTCCTACAATGAGCAGTTCTTC